A selection of T cell receptor beta chains follows, all from one sample in a study of T cell responses to AZD1222 COVID-19 vaccine. Assay used: immunoSEQ multiplex PCR; TCRdb lists only in-frame clones, some missing. The sample lists fewer than 120,000 clones, about 87% seen once, with over 1.5% in the top ten. Material: peripheral blood, obtained on day 0 of AZD1222 vaccination. The receptors were gathered from an adult in good health. The CDR3 runs from the conserved cysteine through the conserved F or W. The D gene is left open where the match is weak. A clone size is listed for some rows: how often the clone was seen (once, few, many), or a class if it is expanded.

. | TRBJ1-2 | TRBV6-5 | TRBD1 | CASRMTGNNYGYTF | TGTGCCAGCAGGATGACAGGGAACAACTATGGCTACACCTTC
. | TRBJ1-2 | TRBV9 | . | CASSRDRNYGYTF | TGTGCCAGCAGCAGAGACAGAAACTATGGCTACACCTTC
. | TRBJ1-1 | TRBV5-1 | TRBD1 | CASSSNTGGTEAFF | TGCGCCAGCAGCTCCAACACAGGGGGCACTGAAGCTTTCTTT
. | TRBJ1-2 | TRBV21-1 | . | CASSTLFRDREVGYGYTF | TGTGCCAGCAGCACCCTGTTCCGGGACAGGGAGGTAGGCTATGGCTACACCTTC
. | TRBJ1-1 | TRBV7-9 | . | CASSLVRNLEAFF | TGTGCCAGCAGCTTAGTGCGGAATCTCGAAGCTTTCTTT
. | TRBJ1-3 | TRBV18 | . | CASSPEPYMENTIYF | TGTGCCAGCTCCCCGGAGCCCTATATGGAAAACACCATATATTTT
. | TRBJ1-3 | TRBV7-2 | . | CASSLHAGPNSGNTIYF | TGTGCCAGCAGCTTGCATGCGGGACCGAACTCTGGAAACACCATATATTTT
few | TRBJ1-6 | TRBV6-5 | . | CASSYGGGPNSPLHF | TGTGCCAGCAGTTACGGGGGCGGGCCTAATTCACCCCTCCACTTT
. | TRBJ1-2 | TRBV6-5 | . | CASKTAGTLNRGYTF | TGTGCCAGCAAAACGGCCGGGACGTTAAACCGTGGCTACACCTTC
. | TRBJ2-3 | TRBV3-1/TRBV3-2 | . | CASSQVADTQYF | TGTGCCAGCAGCCAAGTCGCAGATACGCAGTATTTT
few | TRBJ1-2 | TRBV24-1 | . | CATSDAAANYGYTF | TGTGCCACCAGTGATGCGGCGGCTAACTATGGCTACACCTTC
. | TRBJ2-2 | TRBV7-9 | . | CASSPSNAGELFF | TGTGCCAGCAGCCCCTCAAACGCCGGGGAGCTGTTTTTT
. | TRBJ2-7 | TRBV3-1/TRBV3-2 | . | CASSQGAGLRSYEQYF | TGTGCCAGCAGCCAAGGGGCGGGTCTCCGCTCCTACGAGCAGTACTTC
. | TRBJ2-5 | TRBV4-1 | TRBD2 | CASSQEPAGGVETQYF | TGCGCCAGCAGCCAAGAACCAGCGGGGGGTGTGGAGACCCAGTACTTC
. | TRBJ1-5 | TRBV19 | . | CASSALDQPQHF | TGTGCCAGTAGTGCGTTGGATCAGCCCCAGCATTTT
. | TRBJ2-3 | TRBV5-4 | . | CASSLGGTDTQYF | TGTGCCAGCAGCTTGGGGGGAACCGATACGCAGTATTTT
once | TRBJ1-2 | TRBV6-5 | TRBD1 | CASSYSKIRQGGGYTF | TGTGCCAGCAGTTACTCGAAGATCCGACAGGGTGGTGGCTACACCTTC
. | TRBJ2-7 | TRBV7-9 | . | CASSPGDYEQYF | TGTGCCAGCAGTCCGGGGGACTACGAGCAGTACTTC
. | TRBJ2-3 | TRBV9 | TRBD2 | CASSVSSGGGTDTQYF | TGTGCCAGCAGCGTATCAAGCGGGGGGGGCACAGATACGCAGTATTTT
. | TRBJ2-7 | TRBV2 | . | CASSESQTYEQYF | TGTGCCAGCAGTGAATCCCAGACCTACGAGCAGTACTTC
. | TRBJ1-5 | TRBV2 | TRBD1 | CASSERRGDRGQEPQHF | TGTGCCAGCAGTGAAAGGAGGGGAGACAGGGGGCAGGAGCCCCAGCATTTT
. | TRBJ1-4 | TRBV5-1 | TRBD1 | CASSKGWTGATNEKLFF | TGCGCCAGCAGCAAGGGCTGGACAGGGGCAACTAATGAAAAACTGTTTTTT
. | TRBJ1-2 | TRBV9 | TRBD1 | CASSPDRTGGYTF | TGTGCCAGCAGCCCGGACAGGACGGGTGGCTACACCTTC
. | TRBJ2-7 | TRBV15 | . | CATSRDWTEQYF | TGTGCCACCAGCAGAGACTGGACCGAGCAGTACTTC
once | TRBJ2-1 | TRBV14 | TRBD2 | CASSIVAGVPYNEQFF | TGTGCCAGCAGCATAGTAGCGGGAGTTCCCTACAATGAGCAGTTCTTC
. | TRBJ1-5 | TRBV11-2 | . | CASSPQGFQPQHF | TGTGCCAGCAGCCCCCAGGGTTTTCAGCCCCAGCATTTT